The 19 T cell receptor beta chains reported below all come from one sample, sequenced in a study of T-cell reconstitution after alpha-beta-depleted transplantation in children. Construction of the TCRbeta library involved unique molecular identifiers. In TCRdb, the PCR reads were re-called with MiXCR into one record per CDR3 protein. The data hold around 400,000 distinct CDR3 sequences, with around 20% observed a single time. The source was PBMCs from the stem cell graft donor, collected from the stem cell graft. The receptors were sampled from a human donor who donated a stem cell graft to a child with acute myeloid leukemia.

This clonotype was observed many times. The chain has TRBV20-1 and TRBJ2-7; D unclear. V was cut by 1 base and J by 5 bases, with 12 bases left in between. From germline, CDR1 is DFQATT and CDR2 SNEGSKA (reference sequence). The CDR3 sequence is 13 residues long. The CDR3 coding sequence is TGCAGTGCTAGAGTTGTGGAGTTGGACGAGCAGTACTTC. Its protein is CSARVVELDEQYF.

Ten or more counts support this clonotype. This chain uses TRBV29-1 with TRBJ1-2; 7 bases agree with TRBD1. After removal of 5 bases from V and 1 base from J, the junction contained 4 bases not matched to a gene. Germline V lookup: CDR1 SQVTM, CDR2 ANQGSEA. This CDR3 is 13 amino acids long. This chain's CDR3 is CSVPGQSNYGYTF. The CDR3, as DNA: TGCAGCGTTCCGGGACAGAGTAACTATGGCTACACCTTC.

This clonotype was found a few times. This rearrangement joins TRBV29-1 to TRBJ2-1; 9 bases map to TRBD2. CDR3 length equals 18 residues. The junction had 17 bases not matched to a gene; V was cut back by 7 bases and J by 1 base. Germline V CDR1 and CDR2: SQVTM, ANQGSEA. The CDR3 loop is CSAPIGASGIGSYNEQFF. CDR3 DNA: TGCAGCGCTCCCATCGGCGCTAGCGGGATCGGATCCTACAATGAGCAGTTCTTC.

The gene calls are TRBV11-2 and TRBJ1-1; D remains unclear. Germline values: CDR1 SGHAT, CDR2 FQNNGV. The CDR3 loop spans 14 amino acids. The V gene lost 5 bases and the J gene lost 1 base, with 11 bases spanning the gap. CDR3 bases: TGTGCCAGCAGCCGGCAGAGGGCGAACACTGAAGCTTTCTTT. It encodes CASSRQRANTEAFF.

The chain couples TRBV12-3 or TRBV12-4 to TRBJ1-5; D is possibly TRBD1 (6 bases). With 4 bases removed from V and 6 bases from J, the gap between germline ends came to 16 bases. The CDR3 sequence is 15 residues long. The CDR3 DNA reads TGTGCCAGCAGTTCCGCGCCCAGGGGCCCTCAGCCCCAGCATTTT. It specifies CASSSAPRGPQPQHF.

The CDR3 reads CASSPQVLGLASTDEQFF. CDR3 sequence (DNA): TGTGCCAGCAGCCCCCAGGTCTTGGGACTAGCTTCAACCGATGAGCAGTTCTTC. J is TRBJ2-1 and V is TRBV5-6; TRBD2 aligns across 9 bases. The germline CDR1 and CDR2 sequences are SGHDT and YYEEEE. Trimming took 4 bases from V and 8 from J; bases not matched to a gene: 19. The CDR3 consists of 18 residues.

This clonotype was counted a single time. This sequence joins TRBV20-1 and TRBJ1-1, with D perhaps matching TRBD1 (5 bases). CDR3 length: 13 residues. The germline gives CDR1 DFQATT, CDR2 SNEGSKA (reference sequence). V was trimmed by 8 bases and J by 0 bases, leaving 13 bases between them. As DNA, the CDR3 is TGCAGTTCATGGGGGAACATGAACACTGAAGCTTTCTTT. This encodes CSSWGNMNTEAFF.

The CDR3 spells CASSVHNEQFF. The CDR3 region has the DNA TGTGCCAGCAGCGTTCACAATGAGCAGTTCTTC. The chain combines TRBV5-6 with TRBJ2-1; D is undetermined. Germline-derived CDR1 and CDR2 are SGHDT and YYEEEE. This CDR3 comprises 11 residues. The V end was cut by 4 bases, the J end by 5 bases, with 4 bases between.

V usage is TRBV12-3 or TRBV12-4 and J usage is TRBJ2-1; 8 bases map to TRBD2. The CDR3 runs to 16 residues. V was pared by 2 bases and J by 5 bases, with 8 bases of the junction left unmatched. The CDR3 protein is CASSLSPTSGHNEQFF. The CDR3 region has the DNA TGTGCCAGCAGTTTAAGCCCAACTAGCGGCCACAATGAGCAGTTCTTC.

This chain joins TRBV5-1 and TRBJ1-1; D is unclear. The germline V and J ends were trimmed by 0 bases and 7 bases, with 7 bases remaining between them. This CDR3 comprises 12 residues. Looked up from germline, CDR1 is SGHRS and CDR2 is YFSETQ. This CDR3 is CASSLAGDEAFF. Here the CDR3 DNA reads TGCGCCAGCAGCTTGGCTGGGGATGAAGCTTTCTTT.

In its sample, this clonotype was seen a few times. This sequence joins TRBV11-2 and TRBJ2-1; unclear D gene. Trimming stripped 1 base from V and 5 bases from J, with 15 bases between. This CDR3 has 16 residues. The germline CDR1 and CDR2 sequences are SGHAT and FQNNGV. CDR3 in amino acids: CASSLVGGAVHNEQFF. The CDR3, as DNA: TGTGCCAGCAGCTTAGTCGGCGGTGCGGTCCACAATGAGCAGTTCTTC.

This clonotype was picked up many times. The chain recombines TRBV20-1 with TRBJ2-7, with D possibly matching TRBD1 (6 bases). Germline-derived CDR1 and CDR2 are DFQATT and SNEGSKA (reference sequence). The CDR3 length is 12 residues. Trimming took off 2 bases at V and 2 bases at J, with 7 bases between the two ends. The CDR3 DNA is TGCAGTGCTAGACGACAGGCCTACGAGCAGTACTTC. Its translation: CSARRQAYEQYF.

This clonotype was observed a handful of times. The chain uses TRBV29-1 and TRBJ2-5, with D perhaps matching TRBD1 or TRBD2 (5 bases each). Germline assignment: CDR1 SQVTM and CDR2 ANQGSEA. V lost 5 bases to trimming and J lost 4 bases, with 11 bases between them. CDR3 length: 12 residues. The CDR3: CSVRGSAETQYF. The DNA for the CDR3 is TGCAGCGTTCGGGGCAGCGCAGAGACCCAGTACTTC.

The chain carries TRBV5-1 and TRBJ2-3; 9 bases agree with TRBD1. Germline V gene lookup returns CDR1 SGHRS and CDR2 YFSETQ. The CDR3 covers 17 residues. J lost 3 bases, V lost 4 bases, and 12 bases had no gene match. The CDR3 spells CASSPLPTGTGTDTQYF. The CDR3 bases are TGCGCCAGCAGCCCGCTACCGACCGGGACAGGGACAGATACGCAGTATTTT.

This chain joins TRBV11-2 and TRBJ1-2, with a tentative D call TRBD1 (6 bases). Per germline, CDR1 SGHAT and CDR2 FQNNGV. V was clipped by 6 bases and J by 2 bases, with 13 bases between them. This CDR3 spans 14 amino acids. The CDR3 loop is CASSSQGANYGYTF. The CDR3 DNA reads TGTGCCAGCAGTTCACAGGGAGCCAACTATGGCTACACCTTC.

This clonotype was observed a handful of times. The chain carries TRBV25-1 and TRBJ2-7; D is undetermined. Germline V gene sequence: CDR1 MGHDK, CDR2 SYGVNS. CDR3 length: 11 residues. V was pared by 2 bases and J by 4 bases, with 3 bases between. The CDR3 bases are TGTGCCAGCAGTGAACAGTACGAGCAGTACTTC. Translated, it gives CASSEQYEQYF.

The sample holds a few counts of this clonotype. The chain has TRBV28 and TRBJ2-5; D is tentatively TRBD1 or TRBD2 (5 bases each). CDR3 size: 18 residues. V lost 4 bases and J lost 2, with 23 bases in between. Germline-derived CDR1 and CDR2 are MDHEN and SYDVKM. In nucleotides, the CDR3 is TGTGCCAGCAGTTCCCGGCGGAGAGGGTATGGGGCTCAAGAGACCCAGTACTTC. Translation: CASSSRRRGYGAQETQYF.

The chain combines TRBV11-2 with TRBJ1-4; unclear D gene. Trimming took 3 bases from V and 8 from J, leaving 31 bases between them. Germline V CDR1 and CDR2: SGHAT, FQNNGV. The CDR3 runs 20 residues. Here the CDR3 reads CASSFPLVYGTMGKIEKLFF. CDR3 nucleotide sequence: TGTGCCAGCAGCTTTCCCCTAGTGTACGGAACTATGGGAAAAATAGAAAAACTGTTTTTT. Together with reference TRBV11-2 and TRBJ1-4, the CDR3 gives the full variable domain: EAGVAQSPRYKIIEKRQSVAFWCNPISGHATLYWYQQILGQGPKLLIQFQNNGVVDDSQLPKDRFSAERLKGVDSTLKIQPAKLEDSAVYLCASSFPLVYGTMGKIEKLFFGSGTQLSVL.

This clonotype was counted between two and nine times. The V call is TRBV27, the J call TRBJ1-3, with D unresolved. Per the germline V gene, CDR1 is MNHEY and CDR2 is SMNVEV (reference sequence). V was pared by 6 bases and J by 0 bases, with 9 bases between. This CDR3 region has 14 residues. The CDR3 sequence is CASRGGSSGNTIYF. In DNA, the CDR3 is TGTGCCAGCAGAGGTGGCAGCTCTGGAAACACCATATATTTT.